This TCR beta chain was recovered during a study of spatial heterogeneity in lung cancer. Study-wide background: Averaged across combinations, each unique TCR and UMI pairing appeared more than ten times in raw reads, which were uncorrected.

This clonotype was recorded once. Antigen unknown. One base away lies a much larger clone, so this may be a sequencing read error. TCRdb redid the calling of the 5' RACE reads with MiXCR, one entry per CDR3 protein. Here the sample spans tens of thousands of distinct CDR3 sequences, about 4.3% being singletons. Documented time point: sample taken at primary tumor resection. Overall study results and limits: Mutation counts in tumors were tracked by counts of expanded intratumoral alpha and beta TCRs. Approximately 7.1% of tumor T cells for alpha chains and 13% for beta chains were estimated to be covered.

This CDR3 spans 14 amino acids. Unmatched junction bases numbered 8, after V lost 2 bases and J lost 9 bases. Germline CDR1 and CDR2: SGHVS and FQNEAQ. The clonotype was recovered from a male donor with early-stage non-small cell lung cancer. This sample comprised lung tumor tissue, obtained at surgery. V usage is TRBV7-8 and J usage is TRBJ1-2; 8 bases match TRBD1. The CDR3 DNA follows: TGTGCCAGCAGCTTAATGGACAGGGTGTTTAGCTACACCTTC. This encodes CASSLMDRVFSYTF. The full variable domain, in which reference TRBV7-8 and TRBJ1-2 provide the parts outside the CDR3, is GAGVSQSPRYKVAKRGQDVALRCDPISGHVSLFWYQQALGQGPEFLTYFQNEAQLDKSGLPSDRFFAERPEGSVSTLKIQRTQQEDSAVYLCASSLMDRVFSYTFGSGTRLTVV.